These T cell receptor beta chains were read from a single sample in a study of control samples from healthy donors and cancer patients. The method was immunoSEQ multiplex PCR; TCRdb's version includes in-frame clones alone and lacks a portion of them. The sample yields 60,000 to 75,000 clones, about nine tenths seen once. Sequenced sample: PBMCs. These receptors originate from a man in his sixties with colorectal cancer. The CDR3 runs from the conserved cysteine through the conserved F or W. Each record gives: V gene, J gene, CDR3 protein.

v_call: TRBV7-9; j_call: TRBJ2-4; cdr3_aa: CASSLAPGAKNIQYF
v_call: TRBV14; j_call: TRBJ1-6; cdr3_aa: CASSPYRGHSYNSPLHF
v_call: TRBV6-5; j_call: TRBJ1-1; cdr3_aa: CASALEQGAAFF
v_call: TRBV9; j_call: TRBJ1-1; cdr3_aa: CASRSGLSNTEAFF
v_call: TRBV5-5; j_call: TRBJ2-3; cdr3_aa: CASSPGVSTDTQYF
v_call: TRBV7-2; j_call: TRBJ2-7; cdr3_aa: CASSSQPSGEGEQYF
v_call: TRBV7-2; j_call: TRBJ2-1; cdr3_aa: CASSLYLGRNNEQFF
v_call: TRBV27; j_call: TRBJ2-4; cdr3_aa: CASSSAGRENIQYF
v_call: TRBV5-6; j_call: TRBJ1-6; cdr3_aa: CASSFLRGSSPLHF
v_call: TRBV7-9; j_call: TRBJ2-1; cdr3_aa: CASSAQGGGPHSSYNEQFF
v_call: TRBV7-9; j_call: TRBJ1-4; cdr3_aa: CASSPRDLRNEKLFF
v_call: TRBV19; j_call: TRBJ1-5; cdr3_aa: CASSIAGGNNQPQHF
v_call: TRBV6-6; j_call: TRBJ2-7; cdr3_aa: CASSYSGLAGGYEQYF
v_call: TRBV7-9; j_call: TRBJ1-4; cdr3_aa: CASSSPDRGTTNEKLFF
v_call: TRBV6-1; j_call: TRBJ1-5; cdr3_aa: CASSENGARQPQHF
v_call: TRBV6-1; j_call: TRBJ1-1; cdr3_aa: CASSDHRATEAFF
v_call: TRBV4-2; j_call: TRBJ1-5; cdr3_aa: CASSQDSTGPQPQHF
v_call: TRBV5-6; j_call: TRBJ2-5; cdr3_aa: CASTGEKVWETQYF
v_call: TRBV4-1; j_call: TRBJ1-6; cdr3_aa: CASSQDLAVSPLHF
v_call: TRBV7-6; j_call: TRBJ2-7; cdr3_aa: CASSLEAGSYEQYF
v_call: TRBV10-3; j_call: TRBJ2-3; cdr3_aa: CAISGAGGRTDTQYF
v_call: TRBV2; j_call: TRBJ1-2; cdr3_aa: CASRRQIQTNYGYTF
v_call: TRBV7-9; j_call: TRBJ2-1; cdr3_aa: CASLGSSYNEQFF
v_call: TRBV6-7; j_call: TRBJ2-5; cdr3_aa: CASSYSSGVRETQYF
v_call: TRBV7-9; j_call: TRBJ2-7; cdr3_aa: CASSLGASYEQYF
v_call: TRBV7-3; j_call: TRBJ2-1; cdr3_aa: CASSLIRGGGYEQFF
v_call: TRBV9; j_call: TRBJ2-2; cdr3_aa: CASSSSGGNTGELFF
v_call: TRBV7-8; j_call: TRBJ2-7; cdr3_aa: CASSLSQGGTYEQYF
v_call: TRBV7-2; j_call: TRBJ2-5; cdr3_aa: CASSLVGTETQYF
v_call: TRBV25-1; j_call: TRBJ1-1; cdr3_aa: CASSEGMGQPQGTEAFF
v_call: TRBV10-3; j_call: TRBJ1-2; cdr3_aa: CAISESNRNYGYTF
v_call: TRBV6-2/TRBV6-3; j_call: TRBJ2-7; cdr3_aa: CASSLLQGSSYEQYF
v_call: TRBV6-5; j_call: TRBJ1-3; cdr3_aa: CASSYMNTIYF
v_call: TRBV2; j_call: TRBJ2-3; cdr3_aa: CASSVLAGGIVNTQYF
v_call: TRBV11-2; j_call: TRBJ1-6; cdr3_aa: CASSLIEGNSPLHF
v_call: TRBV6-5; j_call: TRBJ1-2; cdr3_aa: CASSYSLANYGYTF
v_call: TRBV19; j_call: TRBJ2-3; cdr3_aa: CASSIGWASGTDTQYF
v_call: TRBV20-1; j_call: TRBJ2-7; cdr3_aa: CSASLGTGVHEQYF
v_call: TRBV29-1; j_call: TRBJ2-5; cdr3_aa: CSVVRVGETQYF